The rows below give T cell receptor beta chains drawn from one sample of a study of blood T cell repertoires in COVID-19. Repertoires were generated with immunoSEQ multiplex PCR, while TCRdb's copy carries only in-frame clones and drops some. The sample comprises 350,000 to 450,000 clones, roughly four fifths of which are singletons, and 5% to 5.5% rests with the top ten. The sample was PBMCs or T cells enriched from blood (not recorded which). The source of these receptors is a woman in her 50s who had recovered from COVID-19. The CDR3 runs from the conserved cysteine through the conserved F or W. D genes are given only for firm matches.

>TRBJ2-5|TRBD2|15|TRBV5-1
CASSIRTSGDETQYF
TGCGCCAGCAGCATCCGGACTAGCGGGGATGAGACCCAGTACTTC
>TRBJ1-4|NA|14|TRBV7-8
CASSLGGWDEKLFF
TGTGCCAGCAGCTTAGGAGGGTGGGATGAAAAACTGTTTTTT
>TRBJ2-4|TRBD1|17|TRBV7-2
CASSGHGTGGEGNIQYF
TGTGCCAGCAGCGGCCATGGGACAGGGGGCGAGGGAAACATTCAGTACTTC
>TRBJ1-1|TRBD1|15|TRBV19
CASSIITGQGYEAFF
TGTGCCAGTAGTATAATAACGGGACAGGGATATGAAGCTTTCTTT
>TRBJ1-3|NA|17|TRBV4-1
CASSQEAALVGGNTIYF
TGCGCCAGCAGCCAAGAGGCAGCGTTGGTAGGCGGAAACACCATATATTTT
>TRBJ2-7|TRBD2|14|TRBV6-2/TRBV6-3
CASSPGTSGYEQYF
TGTGCCAGCAGTCCCGGGACTAGCGGGTACGAGCAGTACTTC
>TRBJ1-1|NA|12|TRBV3-1/TRBV3-2
CASGRGDTEAFF
TGTGCCAGCGGACGGGGGGACACTGAAGCTTTCTTT
>TRBJ1-1|TRBD1|14|TRBV29-1
CSVKLPGQLTEAFF
TGCAGCGTTAAACTACCGGGACAGTTAACTGAAGCTTTCTTT
>TRBJ1-6|NA|15|TRBV7-9
CASSVGGVNNSPLHF
TGTGCCAGCAGCGTCGGGGGTGTGAATAATTCACCCCTCCACTTT
>TRBJ1-1|TRBD1|13|TRBV7-2
CASSLERDREAFF
TGTGCCAGCAGCTTAGAGCGGGACAGGGAGGCTTTCTTT
>TRBJ1-1|NA|14|TRBV27
CASMGAGVVSRAFF
TGTGCCAGCATGGGGGCAGGGGTAGTGTCGAGGGCTTTCTTT